The 26 T cell receptor beta chains below all came from one sample that was sequenced in a study of control samples from healthy donors and cancer patients. Measured with immunoSEQ multiplex PCR; TCRdb has only the in-frame clones, and not every one. The sample includes fewer than 85,000 clones, roughly nine tenths of them seen just once. Material: blood. These receptors were obtained from a man aged 25-40 years in good health.

This chain uses TRBV5-1 with TRBJ1-4; D call uncertain. V was pared by 4 bases and J by 8 bases, with 18 bases between. The CDR3 consists of 15 residues. The germline V gene encodes CDR1 SGHRS and CDR2 YFSETQ. This chain's CDR3 is CASSERTREGEKLFF. CDR3 sequence (DNA): TGCGCCAGCAGCGAACGAACACGAGAGGGAGAAAAACTGTTTTTT.

This sequence joins TRBV6-6 and TRBJ2-2, with D perhaps being TRBD1 or TRBD2 (5 bases each). The CDR3 loop spans 14 amino acids. The germline V and J ends were trimmed by 4 bases and 2 bases, with 8 bases remaining between them. The germline gives CDR1 MNHNY, CDR2 SVGAGI (reference sequence). The CDR3 protein is CASSWDGNTGELFF. CDR3 sequence (DNA): TGTGCCAGCAGTTGGGACGGAAACACCGGGGAGCTGTTTTTT.

The sample holds one count of this clone. The chain couples TRBV6-5 to TRBJ2-4; the match to TRBD2 covers 8 bases. The CDR3 totals 15 residues. Germline V gene lookup returns CDR1 MNHEY and CDR2 SVGAGI. V trimming: 6 bases; J trimming: 1 base; junction bases outside the gene matches: 5. The CDR3 bases are TGTGCCAGCAGCATCAGCGGGAGCGCCAAAAACATTCAGTACTTC. Encoded protein: CASSISGSAKNIQYF.

In its sample, this clone was seen once. The V and J genes are TRBV6-5 and TRBJ1-1; D ambiguous. The ends were cut back, 0 bases at V and 11 bases at J, with 19 bases in the middle. This CDR3 region has 15 residues. Germline CDR1 MNHEY, CDR2 SVGAGI. The chain's CDR3 is CASSYSFPRRSQAFF. CDR3 DNA sequence: TGTGCCAGCAGTTACTCATTCCCGCGGCGATCTCAGGCTTTCTTT.

The chain joins TRBV19 to TRBJ2-5, with D uncertain. This CDR3 has 16 amino acids. CDR1 and CDR2 (germline): LNHDA, SQIVND (reference sequence). Trimming removed 7 bases at V and 5 bases at J, with 23 bases between. The CDR3 sequence: CASNSGDSQSRETQYF. As DNA, the CDR3 is TGTGCCAGTAACTCCGGAGACTCCCAATCTCGGGAGACCCAGTACTTC.

The chain has TRBV19 and TRBJ1-4; D unclear. V dropped 3 bases and J dropped 0 bases, with 8 bases sitting between them. CDR3 length: 15 amino acids. Germline V gives CDR1 LNHDA, CDR2 SQIVND (reference sequence). CDR3 bases: TGTGCCAGTAGTATTACGAGTGCAACTAATGAAAAACTGTTTTTT. Its translation is CASSITSATNEKLFF.

CDR3 sequence: CASSASFAGGRVAGELFF. The CDR3 region has the DNA TGCGCCAGCTCAGCTTCGTTTGCGGGGGGGCGAGTGGCCGGGGAGCTGTTTTTT. This chain uses TRBV5-1 with TRBJ2-2; 9 bases fit TRBD2. The germline gives CDR1 SGHRS, CDR2 YFSETQ. The CDR3 is 18 residues long. The junction had 19 bases not matched to a gene; V was cut back by 7 bases and J by 6 bases.

V is TRBV11-3 and J is TRBJ2-5; D is undetermined. This CDR3 is built from 13 residues. Germline CDR1 is SGHNT and CDR2 is YENEEA. Deletions cut 5 bases from V and 4 bases from J, with 11 bases between. This chain's CDR3 is CASSLDLGETQYF. In nucleotides, the CDR3 is TGTGCCAGCAGCCTGGACCTTGGAGAGACCCAGTACTTC.

The chain is built from TRBV6-1 and TRBJ1-6, with 9 nucleotides matching TRBD1. V trimming: 4 bases; J trimming: 0 bases; junction bases outside the gene matches: 7. Germline CDR1 MNHNS, CDR2 SASEGT. The CDR3 is 18 residues long. The CDR3 here is CASSALGTGSSYNSPLHF. Here the CDR3 DNA reads TGTGCCAGCAGTGCTCTGGGGACAGGGAGCTCCTATAATTCACCCCTCCACTTT.

The chain couples TRBV27 to TRBJ2-7; 7 positions agree with TRBD2. Germline V gene data show CDR1 as MNHEY and CDR2 as SMNVEV (reference sequence). Trimming cost V 0 bases and J 3 bases; bases outside gene matches: 14. The CDR3 loop spans 18 amino acids. The DNA for the CDR3 is TGTGCCAGCAGTTTATCTCCACCGTATAGCGGGCCCGGCTACGAGCAGTACTTC. Residues: CASSLSPPYSGPGYEQYF.

In DNA, the CDR3 is TGTGCCAGCAGCTCGCCCAGGGTGGTCACTGAAGCTTTCTTT. As protein: CASSSPRVVTEAFF. This chain links TRBV5-8 with TRBJ1-1; a possible D gene is TRBD1 (5 bases). The germline CDR1 and CDR2 sequences are SGHTS and YDEGEE. This CDR3 comprises 14 residues. V gave up 3 bases and J gave up 4 bases, with 13 bases separating them.

This clone came up a few times. The rearrangement joins TRBV3-1 (or the pseudogene TRBV3-2) to TRBJ2-3, with 9 bases matching TRBD1. This CDR3 region has 16 residues. V dropped 6 bases and J dropped 4; count of bases not matched to a gene: 11. Germline V CDR1 and CDR2: LGHDT, YNNKEL (reference sequence). In DNA form, the CDR3 reads TGTGCCAGCAGGCTACAGGGGGCGCGATTGGCAGATACGCAGTATTTT. Translated: CASRLQGARLADTQYF.

The chain recombines TRBV24-1 with TRBJ1-5; D remains ambiguous. The germline V and J ends were trimmed by 5 bases and 2 bases, with 6 bases remaining between them. Germline CDR1 KGHDR, CDR2 SFDVKD. The CDR3 runs 13 residues. CDR3 bases: TGTGCCACCAGTGTTCGGGGCAATCAGCCCCAGCATTTT. Encoded protein: CATSVRGNQPQHF.

The CDR3 reads CASSLSRDYTEAFF. CDR3 DNA sequence: TGTGCCAGCAGCTTGTCCCGGGACTACACTGAAGCTTTCTTT. The gene calls are TRBV5-6 and TRBJ1-1; possibly TRBD1 for D (5 bases). Germline CDR1 reads SGHDT; CDR2 reads YYEEEE. The V end lost 1 base, the J end lost 3 bases, and 10 bases lay between the germline ends. CDR3 size: 14 residues.

This chain links TRBV7-3 with TRBJ2-7, with 9 bases aligning to TRBD1. Per the germline V gene, CDR1 is SGHTA and CDR2 is FQGTGA. This CDR3 region has 15 residues. Trimming at V came to 5 bases and at J to 2 bases, leaving 7 bases not matched to a gene. CDR3 nucleotide sequence: TGTGCCAGCAGCCTCGGGACAGGGATAACCTACGAGCAGTACTTC. It translates to CASSLGTGITYEQYF. The complete variable domain, with remaining parts taken from reference TRBV7-3 and TRBJ2-7, reads GAGVSQTPSNKVTEKGKYVELRCDPISGHTALYWYRQSLGQGPEFLIYFQGTGAADDSGLPNDRFFAVRPEGSVSTLKIQRTERGDSAVYLCASSLGTGITYEQYFGPGTRLTVT.

V gene TRBV4-1 combines with J gene TRBJ1-6, with 9 bases that match TRBD1. Per germline, CDR1 MGHRA and CDR2 YSYEKL. After removal of 2 bases from V and 7 bases from J, the junction contained 9 bases not matched to a gene. The CDR3 is 17 residues long. In nucleotides, the CDR3 is TGCGCCAGCAGCCAATCTCTAGCGGACAGGGGAAATTCACCCCTCCACTTT. It translates to CASSQSLADRGNSPLHF.

CDR3 bases: TGTGCCAGCAGCCTTGGACTAGCGGGGACCACAGATACGCAGTATTTT. Translated: CASSLGLAGTTDTQYF. The chain links TRBV3-1 (or the pseudogene TRBV3-2) to TRBJ2-3; 12 bases are a match to TRBD2. V shed 4 bases and J 2 bases; nucleotides not matched to a gene: 4. The CDR3 spans 16 residues. From germline, CDR1 is LGHDT and CDR2 YNNKEL (reference sequence).

The gene calls are TRBV19 and TRBJ2-2; perhaps D is TRBD1 or TRBD2 (6 bases each). CDR3 length equals 15 residues. Germline V lookup: CDR1 LNHDA, CDR2 SQIVND (reference sequence). The ends were cut back, 4 bases at V and 3 bases at J, with 12 bases in the middle. The CDR3 reads CASSRGDKYTGELFF. DNA of the CDR3: TGTGCCAGTAGTAGGGGGGACAAATACACCGGGGAGCTGTTTTTT.

The chain couples TRBV5-6 to TRBJ1-3, with a possible D match to TRBD1 (5 bases). The CDR3 spans 12 residues. V was trimmed by 1 base and J by 8 bases, leaving 7 bases between them. Per the germline V gene, CDR1 is SGHDT and CDR2 is YYEEEE. The DNA of the CDR3 is TGTGCCAGCAGCTTGAGGGGAGACACCATATATTTT. Amino acids: CASSLRGDTIYF.

The gene calls are TRBV13 and TRBJ2-3, with 11 bases matching TRBD2. The J segment lost 9 bases and the V segment lost 3 bases, leaving 8 bases of the junction unmatched. Germline V gives CDR1 PRHDT, CDR2 FYEKMQ (reference sequence). The CDR3 sequence is 15 residues long. The CDR3 here is CASSFLLAGGETQYF. DNA of the CDR3: TGTGCCAGCAGCTTCCTGCTAGCGGGGGGAGAAACGCAGTATTTT. The variable domain in full, with the rest retrieved from reference TRBV13 and TRBJ2-3, is AAGVIQSPRHLIKEKRETATLKCYPIPRHDTVYWYQQGPGQDPQFLISFYEKMQSDKGSIPDRFSAQQFSDYHSELNMSSLELGDSALYFCASSFLLAGGETQYFGPGTRLTVL.

The chain uses TRBV5-1 and TRBJ1-4; 9 nucleotides align to TRBD1. The length of the CDR3 is 16 residues. The ends lost 1 base at V and 3 bases at J; junction bases unmatched: 4. Germline V gives CDR1 SGHRS, CDR2 YFSETQ. The CDR3 is CASSLMGTGPNEKLFF. CDR3 sequence (DNA): TGCGCCAGCAGCTTGATGGGGACAGGGCCTAATGAAAAACTGTTTTTT.

The chain has TRBV24-1 and TRBJ2-3, with D possibly matching TRBD1 (5 bases). V was clipped by 3 bases and J by 2 bases, with 14 bases between them. The CDR3 is 16 amino acids. Germline V gene lookup returns CDR1 KGHDR and CDR2 SFDVKD. CDR3 residues: CATSDITGFTTDTQYF. DNA of the CDR3: TGTGCCACCAGTGATATAACAGGTTTCACCACAGATACGCAGTATTTT.

This clone was counted between two and nine times. This rearrangement joins TRBV2 to TRBJ1-5; D is unclear. There are 13 residues in the CDR3. V was cut by 6 bases and J by 1 base, with 7 bases left in between. In germline, CDR1 is SNHLY, CDR2 FYNNEI. CDR3 nucleotide sequence: TGTGCCAGCAGAGTCGGAAGCAATCAGCCCCAGCATTTT. Translating gives CASRVGSNQPQHF.

The V and J genes are TRBV5-1 and TRBJ1-2; 9 bases are shared with TRBD1. This CDR3 spans 15 amino acids. Germline V gene lookup returns CDR1 SGHRS and CDR2 YFSETQ. V lost 4 bases to trimming and J lost 4 bases; unmatched junction nucleotides: 8. The CDR3 here is CASSSGQGRSYGYTF. CDR3 bases: TGCGCCAGCAGCAGTGGACAGGGGAGATCCTATGGCTACACCTTC.

The chain carries TRBV7-2 and TRBJ2-2, with TRBD1 matching 11 bases. CDR1 is SGHTA, CDR2 FQGNSA, per germline. The length of the CDR3 is 17 residues. Losses at the gene ends were 2 bases for V and 6 bases for J; bases not matched to a gene: 8. The CDR3 is CASSLTPDRGPSGELFF. The DNA for the CDR3 is TGTGCCAGCAGCTTAACCCCGGACAGGGGGCCTTCCGGGGAGCTGTTTTTT.

The gene calls are TRBV30 and TRBJ1-1; D unclear. This CDR3 contains 14 residues. Per germline, CDR1 GTSNPN and CDR2 SVGIG (reference sequence). Trimming pared 4 bases from V and 4 bases from J, leaving 16 bases between. This CDR3 reads CAWKSGLVGTEAFF. The CDR3 DNA is TGTGCCTGGAAAAGCGGGCTTGTAGGCACTGAAGCTTTCTTT.